This entry features one T cell receptor beta chain sequence. It has no known antigen specificity. No per-base quality is available; no much larger clone lies one base away. The junction shows trimming of 5 bases on V and 5 bases on J, and the gene matches do not reach 11 bases of it. CDR1 and CDR2 (MNHEY, SMNVEV) derive from the germline V gene (reference sequence). There are 15 amino acids in the CDR3, from cysteine to phenylalanine inclusive. Just the 45-base CDR3 DNA is kept, in frame starting at base 1. Using the deep immunoSEQ assay, TCR CDR3 regions were amplified from genomic DNA by multiplex PCR. Extracted genomic DNA from each cell subset was distributed evenly across all wells of several immunoSEQ 96-well plates, and each plate was treated as a replicate. For sorted subsets, each replicate PCR was loaded with 200 to 250 ng genomic DNA, equivalent to 32,000 or so T cell genomes. Purified libraries were quantified with a Qubit 3.0 fluorometer, sized on a Bioanalyzer 2100, and re-quantified with the KAPA Library Quantification kit. Every immunoSEQ 96-well plate was sequenced on a separate single-read 150-cycle Illumina NextSeq 550 flow cell. In the original analysis: Because the immunoSEQ output held only junctional sequences and lacked quality scores, the filtering could not match the filtering applied to full-length reads. To assign V/J genes and CDR3, sequences were annotated against IMGT germline references using PyIR, a Python wrapper for IgBLAST v1.9. Reads were removed for weak V/J assignments (E-value above 1e-6), missing CDR3, stop codons, out-of-frame junctions, or ambiguous translated residues. V3J clonotypes were defined as sequences sharing the same inferred V gene, J gene, and CDR3 amino acid sequence. Percentage overlap between repertoires was computed as shared unique clonotypes divided by the size of the smaller repertoire. Repertoire richness was assessed with RTK rarefaction, the Chao1 estimator, and Recon v2.1 estimates of unobserved clonotypes. Generation probabilities for all TCRbeta clonotypes obtained by the gDNA method from several donors were computed using OLGA. TCRdb carries this immuneACCESS record with in-frame sequences only. Its versions omit some clonotypes, under half of them owing to an unresolved V gene in the studies checked, with the rest unexplained. V and J calls and clone size follow that table, whereas D and trimming were derived from the DNA. Within this sample are some 2 million clones, with approximately 94% of them counted one time only. The top ten constitute roughly 1.1% of the sample.

This entry comes from a study of shared clonotypes between healthy human individuals (dated by TCRdb to 2020 to 2021). Regarding the complete study: The cohort comprised two women and a few men aged 18 to 49 years. For each donor, three plates each were used for CD4 naive and CD4 memory, two plates were used for CD8 naive, and one plate was used for CD8 memory. The study deeply sequenced blood TCR repertoires of five healthy adults to estimate repertoire size and the extent of clonotype sharing between individuals. To increase sequencing depth and limit assay-specific biases, TCR repertoire library preparation and sequencing were carried out by different laboratories using diverse techniques. Each donor's leukapheresis produced roughly between roughly 0.9 and 9 billion PBMCs. Beyond this particular receptor, the publication reports: Only blood was sampled, and tissue TCR repertoires likely differ from those in blood. Around 5% of naive CD4, around 3.6% of naive CD8, 2.3% of memory CD4, and approximately 0.4% of memory CD8 clonotypes were shared across several donors. Pairwise subsampling led to the expectation that sequencing depth would affect the degree of clonotype sharing among donors. Naive subsets generally had larger estimated clonotype richness than memory subsets did. Incomplete sequencing was indicated by rarefaction of sorted-subset datasets, despite the large sequencing depth. Higher generation probabilities were observed for clonotypes shared by all four sorted-subset donors than for non-shared clonotypes. Because the study included only a small number of donors, the genetic and exposure-history diversity represented was limited.

CD8 naive samples were CD45RO-negative cells positively selected for CCR7, giving a CD45RA+CCR7+ population that excluded TemRA cells. The donors were healthy, HIV-negative adults with no recently reported acute infections or vaccinations. Every donor was a Caucasian adult living in Nashville, Tennessee, USA. Blood was collected by leukapheresis, and PBMCs were isolated by Ficoll-Histopaque density gradient centrifugation and then cryopreserved in liquid nitrogen vapor phase. Analytical flow cytometry was used to check the purity and quantity of each magnetically sorted T cell population. From each sorted fraction, genomic DNA was isolated and quantified by UV absorbance on a Nanodrop 2000c.

Recombination joined TRBV27 with TRBJ2-7; a stretch of 8 junction bases matches TRBD1. Source material: naive CD8+ T cells sorted from blood. Taken with the paper, the label for cell subset or site translates to: CD45RA+CCR7+. This sequence originates from a man aged 18 to 29 in good health. The CDR3 protein is CASSPNGDRYNEQYF. The DNA is TGTGCCAGCAGTCCAAATGGGGACAGGTATAACGAGCAGTACTTC.